This is a list of T cell receptor beta chains from one sample in a study of CD4 T cells in relation to SARS-CoV-2 and coronaviruses. Measured with immunoSEQ multiplex PCR; TCRdb has only the in-frame clones, and not every one. Of about 64,000 clones listed, approximately 94% are singletons. Material: naive CD4+ T cells from PBMCs. Receptors were obtained from a human donor in good health. Each CDR3 is given with its conserved first and last residue. Fields, in order: V gene, clone size, J gene, D gene, CDR3 DNA, CDR3 protein. The D gene is left open where the match is weak. Some rows mark clone size as missing; the rest say once, few, many or name a class of expanded clone.

v_call: TRBV6-5
clone_size: -
j_call: TRBJ2-3
d_call: TRBD1
cdr3_nt: TGTGCCAGCAGAAGGGACAGGGTTGTCACAGATACGCAGTATTTT
cdr3_aa: CASRRDRVVTDTQYF

v_call: TRBV12-3/TRBV12-4
clone_size: -
j_call: TRBJ2-5
d_call: -
cdr3_nt: TGTGCCAGCAGTTTGAGGGCGGAGACCCAGTACTTC
cdr3_aa: CASSLRAETQYF

v_call: TRBV13
clone_size: -
j_call: TRBJ2-5
d_call: TRBD1
cdr3_nt: TGTGCCAGCAGCCGACAGGGGATCTACCAAGAGACCCAGTACTTC
cdr3_aa: CASSRQGIYQETQYF

v_call: TRBV5-4
clone_size: -
j_call: TRBJ2-1
d_call: TRBD2
cdr3_nt: TGTGCCAGCAGCGTCAGCGGGAGTTCCTACAATGAGCAGTTCTTC
cdr3_aa: CASSVSGSSYNEQFF

v_call: TRBV7-2
clone_size: -
j_call: TRBJ2-7
d_call: -
cdr3_nt: TGTGCCAGCAGCTTAGAACTAGTAGGCTCCGAGCAGTACTTC
cdr3_aa: CASSLELVGSEQYF

v_call: TRBV13
clone_size: -
j_call: TRBJ2-2
d_call: TRBD2
cdr3_nt: TGTGCCAGCAGCCCGGTCCTAGCGGGCGTAGGCTCGGCCGGGGAGCTGTTTTTT
cdr3_aa: CASSPVLAGVGSAGELFF

v_call: TRBV5-1
clone_size: -
j_call: TRBJ1-2
d_call: -
cdr3_nt: TGCGCCAGCAGGAAGTCTCTGGCAGAAACTAACTATGGCTACACCTTC
cdr3_aa: CASRKSLAETNYGYTF

v_call: TRBV5-1
clone_size: -
j_call: TRBJ2-7
d_call: TRBD1
cdr3_nt: TGCGCCAGCAGCCAAACACGCGGACAGGGGGCCCACGAGCAGTACTTC
cdr3_aa: CASSQTRGQGAHEQYF

v_call: TRBV27
clone_size: -
j_call: TRBJ2-4
d_call: TRBD2
cdr3_nt: TGTGCCAGCAGTTCATACAGGCTACTAGCGGTCAAAAACATTCAGTACTTC
cdr3_aa: CASSSYRLLAVKNIQYF

v_call: TRBV3-1/TRBV3-2
clone_size: -
j_call: TRBJ2-2
d_call: -
cdr3_nt: TGTGCCAGCAGCCCCTATGGGCGGAGGGAAACAGGGTCCGGGGAGCTGTTTTTT
cdr3_aa: CASSPYGRRETGSGELFF

v_call: TRBV18
clone_size: -
j_call: TRBJ1-1
d_call: TRBD1
cdr3_nt: TGTGCCAGCTCCCCGCTGGAGGGGGCGCCGGACACTGAAGCTTTCTTT
cdr3_aa: CASSPLEGAPDTEAFF

v_call: TRBV15
clone_size: -
j_call: TRBJ2-1
d_call: TRBD2
cdr3_nt: TGTGCCACCAGCAGAGATTTTCCGGGACTAGCGGGAGGGTGGGGCTACAATGAGCAGTTCTTC
cdr3_aa: CATSRDFPGLAGGWGYNEQFF

v_call: TRBV28
clone_size: -
j_call: TRBJ2-3
d_call: -
cdr3_nt: TGTGCCAGCAGTTTCCTCGGGGCTTCTAGCACAGATACGCAGTATTTT
cdr3_aa: CASSFLGASSTDTQYF

v_call: TRBV2
clone_size: -
j_call: TRBJ2-2
d_call: -
cdr3_nt: TGTGCCAGCAGGCCCCTGGCCGGGGAGCTGTTTTTT
cdr3_aa: CASRPLAGELFF

v_call: TRBV11-2
clone_size: -
j_call: TRBJ2-7
d_call: TRBD2
cdr3_nt: TGTGCCAGCAGGGGGGGCAGCGGGAGAGGGGTCTATTGGTTCGAGCAGTACTTC
cdr3_aa: CASRGGSGRGVYWFEQYF

v_call: TRBV4-2
clone_size: -
j_call: TRBJ1-1
d_call: -
cdr3_nt: TGTGCCAGCAGCCAAGAACAGGTCGCCACTGGGGCTTTCTTT
cdr3_aa: CASSQEQVATGAFF

v_call: TRBV2
clone_size: -
j_call: TRBJ2-5
d_call: -
cdr3_nt: TGTGCCAGCAGTCAGGGACGGAACCAAGAGACCCAGTACTTC
cdr3_aa: CASSQGRNQETQYF

v_call: TRBV10-3
clone_size: -
j_call: TRBJ1-5
d_call: -
cdr3_nt: TGTGCCATCAGTGAGACATTGAGCCAGCCCCAGCATTTT
cdr3_aa: CAISETLSQPQHF

v_call: TRBV3-1/TRBV3-2
clone_size: -
j_call: TRBJ2-7
d_call: -
cdr3_nt: TGTGCCAGCAGCCTCGGGACCGGGGTGCGTGAGCAGTACTTC
cdr3_aa: CASSLGTGVREQYF

v_call: TRBV5-4
clone_size: once
j_call: TRBJ2-3
d_call: -
cdr3_nt: TGTGCCAGCAACTTTGGGGGGGGGCCTAGCACAGATACGCAGTATTTT
cdr3_aa: CASNFGGGPSTDTQYF

v_call: TRBV6-6
clone_size: -
j_call: TRBJ2-3
d_call: TRBD1
cdr3_nt: TGTGCCAGCAGTGCCCCGGGACAGGGGACAGATACGCAGTATTTT
cdr3_aa: CASSAPGQGTDTQYF

v_call: TRBV2
clone_size: -
j_call: TRBJ2-7
d_call: TRBD2
cdr3_nt: TGTGCCAGCACCAGACTAGCGGGAGGGCCTCACGAGCAGTACTTC
cdr3_aa: CASTRLAGGPHEQYF

v_call: TRBV25-1
clone_size: -
j_call: TRBJ2-1
d_call: -
cdr3_nt: TGTGCCAGCAGTGACCCGGCAGGGTTCCATGGCAATGAGCAGTTCTTC
cdr3_aa: CASSDPAGFHGNEQFF

v_call: TRBV27
clone_size: -
j_call: TRBJ2-7
d_call: TRBD2
cdr3_nt: TGTGCCAGCAGTTACCTAAGCGGGAGCTACGAGCAGTACTTC
cdr3_aa: CASSYLSGSYEQYF

v_call: TRBV28
clone_size: -
j_call: TRBJ1-3
d_call: -
cdr3_nt: TGTGCCAGCAATACAGGGAGTCGGATGACTGGAAACACCATATATTTT
cdr3_aa: CASNTGSRMTGNTIYF

v_call: TRBV15
clone_size: -
j_call: TRBJ2-7
d_call: TRBD1
cdr3_nt: TGTGCCACCAGCAGAGAAGGGGACAGAACTCCCTACGAGCAGTACTTC
cdr3_aa: CATSREGDRTPYEQYF

v_call: TRBV18
clone_size: -
j_call: TRBJ2-5
d_call: -
cdr3_nt: TGTGCCAGCTCACCACCTTCCAGGGCCCAAGAGACCCAGTACTTC
cdr3_aa: CASSPPSRAQETQYF

v_call: TRBV5-4
clone_size: once
j_call: TRBJ2-3
d_call: TRBD2
cdr3_nt: TGTGCCAGCAGCCCGTGGCGGGAGGTGGGTACAGATACGCAGTATTTT
cdr3_aa: CASSPWREVGTDTQYF

v_call: TRBV6-5
clone_size: once
j_call: TRBJ2-1
d_call: -
cdr3_nt: TGTGCCAGCAGGACTAGTTTGCCCTACAATGAGCAGTTCTTC
cdr3_aa: CASRTSLPYNEQFF

v_call: TRBV4-2
clone_size: -
j_call: TRBJ2-7
d_call: -
cdr3_nt: TGTGCCAGCAGCCAAGATAAGACCGGGCCCCTTAACGAGCAGTACTTC
cdr3_aa: CASSQDKTGPLNEQYF

v_call: TRBV12-5
clone_size: -
j_call: TRBJ2-1
d_call: -
cdr3_nt: TGTGCTAGTGGTTTGGTCCCCAGCAATGAGCAGTTCTTC
cdr3_aa: CASGLVPSNEQFF

v_call: TRBV3-1/TRBV3-2
clone_size: -
j_call: TRBJ2-7
d_call: -
cdr3_nt: TGTGCCAGCAGCCTGCGCAACTCCTACGAGCAGTACTTC
cdr3_aa: CASSLRNSYEQYF

v_call: TRBV5-1
clone_size: -
j_call: TRBJ2-7
d_call: -
cdr3_nt: TGCGCCAGCAGCTTGGCCGGCAGCCGATACTCCTACGAGCAGTACTTC
cdr3_aa: CASSLAGSRYSYEQYF

v_call: TRBV7-2
clone_size: -
j_call: TRBJ1-3
d_call: -
cdr3_nt: TGTGCCAGCAGCGTAAACCGGGACGTTTCAGGAAACACCATATATTTT
cdr3_aa: CASSVNRDVSGNTIYF

v_call: TRBV24-1
clone_size: -
j_call: TRBJ2-3
d_call: -
cdr3_nt: TGTGCCACCAGTGATCCAACAGACGCCGTTACAACGCAGTATTTT
cdr3_aa: CATSDPTDAVTTQYF

v_call: TRBV6-6
clone_size: -
j_call: TRBJ2-2
d_call: TRBD1
cdr3_nt: TGTGCCAGCAGTTACCCCGCAGACAGGGGCACCGGGGAGCTGTTTTTT
cdr3_aa: CASSYPADRGTGELFF

v_call: TRBV3-1/TRBV3-2
clone_size: -
j_call: TRBJ2-5
d_call: -
cdr3_nt: TGTGCCAGCGGAATGCGGGCTGGAGAGACCCAGTACTTC
cdr3_aa: CASGMRAGETQYF

v_call: TRBV28
clone_size: -
j_call: TRBJ2-7
d_call: TRBD2
cdr3_nt: TGTGCCAGCAGTTCGGGAGCGGGAGGGTACGAGCAGTACTTC
cdr3_aa: CASSSGAGGYEQYF

v_call: TRBV19
clone_size: -
j_call: TRBJ1-3
d_call: -
cdr3_nt: TGTGCCAGTAGTATGCTGACGAAGAGCTCTGGAAACACCATATATTTT
cdr3_aa: CASSMLTKSSGNTIYF

v_call: TRBV28
clone_size: -
j_call: TRBJ2-7
d_call: TRBD2
cdr3_nt: TGTGCCAGCAGTTTACGAGCGGGGGGGCAGTACTTC
cdr3_aa: CASSLRAGGQYF

v_call: TRBV19
clone_size: -
j_call: TRBJ2-3
d_call: -
cdr3_nt: TGTGCCAGTAGTATCGCGGGGAGGTCCACAGATACGCAGTATTTT
cdr3_aa: CASSIAGRSTDTQYF

v_call: TRBV19
clone_size: -
j_call: TRBJ2-7
d_call: TRBD2
cdr3_nt: TGTGCCAGTAGTACCTCCGGGACTAGCGGTTCCTACGAGCAGTACTTC
cdr3_aa: CASSTSGTSGSYEQYF

v_call: TRBV6-5
clone_size: few
j_call: TRBJ1-2
d_call: -
cdr3_nt: TGTGCCAGCAGAAGGACAGCTAACTATGGCTACACCTTC
cdr3_aa: CASRRTANYGYTF

v_call: TRBV5-4
clone_size: -
j_call: TRBJ1-1
d_call: -
cdr3_nt: TGTGCCAGCAGCTCACAAAACAGGCCCACTGAAGCTTTCTTT
cdr3_aa: CASSSQNRPTEAFF

v_call: TRBV10-1
clone_size: -
j_call: TRBJ2-7
d_call: TRBD1
cdr3_nt: TGCGCCAGCAGTGAGTCGAGGGGGGACAGGTTCTACGAGCAGTACTTC
cdr3_aa: CASSESRGDRFYEQYF

v_call: TRBV6-1
clone_size: -
j_call: TRBJ1-5
d_call: -
cdr3_nt: TGTGCCAGCAGTGAGGTTTTAGGGGCTCAGCCCCAGCATTTT
cdr3_aa: CASSEVLGAQPQHF

v_call: TRBV5-1
clone_size: -
j_call: TRBJ2-1
d_call: TRBD2
cdr3_nt: TGCGCCAGCAGCCCCCTAGCGGGAGGGCCGTACAATGAGCAGTTCTTC
cdr3_aa: CASSPLAGGPYNEQFF

v_call: TRBV5-1
clone_size: -
j_call: TRBJ2-1
d_call: TRBD2
cdr3_nt: TGCGCCAGCAGCCCCGGACTAGCGGGAGGGTTACTTAAAAATGAGCAGTTCTTC
cdr3_aa: CASSPGLAGGLLKNEQFF

v_call: TRBV19
clone_size: -
j_call: TRBJ2-7
d_call: TRBD2
cdr3_nt: TGTGCCAGTAGTATAGCTACCGGGACTAGCGATGCCTACGAGCAGTACTTC
cdr3_aa: CASSIATGTSDAYEQYF

v_call: TRBV5-1
clone_size: -
j_call: TRBJ2-1
d_call: -
cdr3_nt: TGCGCCAGCAGCTTGGCCATGGCGGGGCGCAATGAGCAGTTCTTC
cdr3_aa: CASSLAMAGRNEQFF

v_call: TRBV30
clone_size: -
j_call: TRBJ1-5
d_call: TRBD1
cdr3_nt: TGTGCCTGGAGTTCGACCGGGACAGGGGGCAAACGGAGCAATCAGCCCCAGCATTTT
cdr3_aa: CAWSSTGTGGKRSNQPQHF

v_call: TRBV28
clone_size: -
j_call: TRBJ2-1
d_call: -
cdr3_nt: TGTGCCAGCAACGTACTCCGGGAACCCTACAATGAGCAGTTCTTC
cdr3_aa: CASNVLREPYNEQFF